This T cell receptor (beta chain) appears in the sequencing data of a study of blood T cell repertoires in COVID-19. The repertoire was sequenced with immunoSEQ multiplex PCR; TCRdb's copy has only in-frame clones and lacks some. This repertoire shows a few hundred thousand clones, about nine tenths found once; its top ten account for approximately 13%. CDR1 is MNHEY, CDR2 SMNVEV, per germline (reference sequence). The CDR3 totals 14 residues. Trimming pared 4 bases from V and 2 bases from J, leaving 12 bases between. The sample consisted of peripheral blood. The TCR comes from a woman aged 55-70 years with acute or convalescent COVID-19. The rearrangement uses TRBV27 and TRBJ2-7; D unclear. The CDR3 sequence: CASSSSTRAYEQYF. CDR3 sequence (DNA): TGTGCCAGCAGTTCTTCCACCCGAGCCTACGAGCAGTACTTC.